This T cell receptor (beta chain) derives from a study of human T cells and chemical hapten exposure. Indicated time point: patch test 1, 2 weeks after DPC sensitization. Treatment given: therapeutic diphenylcyclopropenone sensitization with weekly scalp DPC. As handled by the study authors: TCRs per sample had a median of 95,638 and ranged from roughly 20,000 to 700,000. TCRdb reprocessed the RACE reads via MiXCR and lists one record per CDR3 protein. These V and J calls derive from TCRdb rather than the authors' analysis. This sample has roughly 190,000 distinct CDR3 sequences, with under 25% found just once. This clonotype has just a few counts. The clonotype comes from a woman aged 50 to 65 with alopecia areata. Some clones in this sample may be carry-over from other donors' samples. Sequenced here: whole blood, sampled in connection with sensitization to the hapten diphenylcyclopropenone (DPC).

The CDR3 protein is CASSLEEIENTEAFF. In DNA, the CDR3 is TGTGCCAGCAGTTTAGAAGAGATAGAGAACACTGAAGCTTTCTTT. This chain connects TRBV27 to TRBJ1-1, with D hard to call. Germline CDR1 reads MNHEY; CDR2 reads SMNVEV (reference sequence). The CDR3 totals 15 residues. Trimming shortened V by 2 bases and J by 1 base, and 11 bases separated the two germline ends.